This T cell receptor beta chain was recorded in a study of CXCR3-negative and CXCR3-positive naive CD8 T cells. Overall study: The study obtained some 150 million TRB reads, about 1.5 +/- 0.3 million per library. Study observations and caveats: Both of the naive subsets showed about the same high diversity, but memory CD8+ cells had much less. Comparison of naive cells showed more hydrophobic TRB CDR3s in CXCR3-positive than in CXCR3-negative naive cells.

According to its frequency, this clonotype is medium-sized (0.01 to 0.1%). Its antigen remains unknown. In preparing the TRB cDNA libraries, 5' RACE with UMI labels was used. Reanalyzing the 5' RACE reads, TCRdb keeps one entry per CDR3 protein, without DNA. This sample's clone table lists about 5,500 distinct CDR3 sequences. Subsets of CD8+ T cells were each sorted in triplicate at 300,000 or so cells apiece. Among CD8+ T cells, naive ones were CD45RO-CCR7+CD27+CD95-. Germline V CDR1 and CDR2: SEHNR, FQNEAQ (reference sequence). The CDR3 has 14 amino acids. Material for sequencing was naive CXCR3+ CD8+ T cells from blood. Sample subset: CD45RO-CCR7+CD27+CD95- naive CD8+ T cells expressing CXCR3 (TNR3+). The chain combines TRBV7-9 with TRBJ2-1; no DNA is available, so the TRBD2 call from TCRdb remains unchecked. The origin of this receptor is a human donor in good health. Some clones in this sample may be carry-over from other donors' samples. Here the CDR3 reads CAIPVDNSYNEQFF.